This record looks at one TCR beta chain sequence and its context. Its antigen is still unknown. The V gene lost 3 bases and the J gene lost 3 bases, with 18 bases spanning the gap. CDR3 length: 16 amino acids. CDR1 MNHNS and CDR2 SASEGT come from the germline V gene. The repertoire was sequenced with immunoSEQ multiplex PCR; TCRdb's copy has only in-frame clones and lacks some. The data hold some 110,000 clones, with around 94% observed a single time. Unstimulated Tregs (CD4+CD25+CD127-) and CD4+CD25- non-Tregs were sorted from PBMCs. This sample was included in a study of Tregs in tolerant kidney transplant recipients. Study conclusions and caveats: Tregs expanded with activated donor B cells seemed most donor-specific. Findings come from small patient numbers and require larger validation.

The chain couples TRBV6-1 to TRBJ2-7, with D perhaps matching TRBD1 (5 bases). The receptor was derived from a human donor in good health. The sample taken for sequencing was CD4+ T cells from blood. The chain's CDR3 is CASSESPQGEYYEQYF. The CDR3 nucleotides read TGTGCCAGCAGTGAGTCCCCCCAGGGTGAATACTACGAGCAGTACTTC.